The clone carrying this T cell receptor (beta chain) was observed a few times. What it recognizes is unknown. These data originate in a study of cytomegalovirus exposure and HLA in healthy donors. The PCR contained 60 Vbeta and 13 Jbeta primers. Here immunoSEQ multiplex PCR was the method, and the copy in TCRdb shows in-frame clones only, minus some. The repertoire consists of about 140,000 clones, with less than 10% occurring once and the leading ten covering approximately 1.7%. This CDR3 region has 12 residues. V was trimmed by 5 bases and J by 3 bases, leaving 7 bases between them. From germline, CDR1 is WSHSY and CDR2 SAAADI. Broader study findings: High specificity and sensitivity for cytomegalovirus status were reported for the classifier. Three chains linked to CMV were shown in vitro to be specific for CMV antigens. An assumption of roughly uniform sequencing depth across donors underlay the presence/absence analyses.

The receptor was isolated from a man aged 45 to 65 in good health and CMV-seronegative. The chain joins TRBV10-2 to TRBJ1-1; D gene unclear. Sequenced input: PBMCs. The CDR3 is CASSRAYTEAFF. The DNA of the CDR3 is TGCGCCAGCAGTCGCGCCTACACTGAAGCTTTCTTT.